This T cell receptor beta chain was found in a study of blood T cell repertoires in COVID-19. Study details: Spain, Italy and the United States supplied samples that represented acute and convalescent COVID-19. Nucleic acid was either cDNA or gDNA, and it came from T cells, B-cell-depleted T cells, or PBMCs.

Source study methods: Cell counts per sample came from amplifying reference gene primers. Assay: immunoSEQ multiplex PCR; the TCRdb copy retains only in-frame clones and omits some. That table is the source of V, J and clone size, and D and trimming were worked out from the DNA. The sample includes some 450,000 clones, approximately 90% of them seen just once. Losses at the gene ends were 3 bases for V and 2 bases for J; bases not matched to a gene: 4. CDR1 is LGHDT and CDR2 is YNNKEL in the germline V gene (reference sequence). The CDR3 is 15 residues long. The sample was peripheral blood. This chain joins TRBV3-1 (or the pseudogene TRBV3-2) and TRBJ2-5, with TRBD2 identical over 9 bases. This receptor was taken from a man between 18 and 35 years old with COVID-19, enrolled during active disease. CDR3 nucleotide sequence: TGTGCCAGCAGCCAGGGGACTAGCCCTCAAGAGACCCAGTACTTC. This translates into CASSQGTSPQETQYF.